The 23 T cell receptor beta chains in this list originate from one sample, sequenced in a study of OX40 agonist ivuxolimab in advanced cancers. Here immunoSEQ multiplex PCR was the method, and the copy in TCRdb shows in-frame clones only, minus some. Of some 110,000 clones in the sample, 85% to 95% were seen once. Sequenced here: CD4+ or CD8+ T cells sorted from blood, sampled in a trial of the OX40 agonist ivuxolimab. The receptors were gathered from an adult with an advanced solid tumor such as melanoma, head and neck, liver or kidney cancer.

The chain uses TRBV6-5 and TRBJ1-2; perhaps TRBD1 as D (5 bases). The V and J ends lost 1 base and 2 bases respectively, with 8 bases between them. Germline assignment: CDR1 MNHEY and CDR2 SVGAGI. The CDR3 runs to 14 residues. CDR3 amino acids: CASSYWPGNYGYTF. CDR3 DNA sequence: TGTGCCAGCAGTTACTGGCCAGGGAACTATGGCTACACCTTC.

This clone was observed a single time. This chain links TRBV27 with TRBJ2-7; D is perhaps TRBD2 (5 bases). CDR1 is MNHEY, CDR2 SMNVEV, per germline (reference sequence). The CDR3 runs 15 residues. V lost 4 bases to trimming and J lost 6 bases, with 19 bases between them. The CDR3 reads CASSSEVRTTSEQYF. CDR3 sequence (DNA): TGTGCCAGCAGTTCGGAGGTTAGGACGACCAGCGAGCAGTACTTC.

The chain employs TRBV6-4 and TRBJ2-7; 9 positions match TRBD2. V trimming: 8 bases; J trimming: 2 bases; junction bases outside the gene matches: 10. CDR1 and CDR2 (germline): MRHNA, SNTAGT. The length of the CDR3 is 15 residues. The CDR3 DNA reads TGTGCCAGCCTGGCGGGAGGGCTCCCACCCTACGAGCAGTACTTC. It codes for CASLAGGLPPYEQYF.

This chain uses TRBV18 with TRBJ1-2, with D maybe TRBD1 (6 bases). Trimming left V 6 bases short and J 6 bases short, with 17 bases between. Germline CDR1 KGHSH, CDR2 LQKENI. The CDR3 sequence is 14 residues long. CDR3 nucleotides: TGTGCCAGCTCCCTTAGAGGACAGTTCAATGGCTACACCTTC. Protein sequence: CASSLRGQFNGYTF.

This clone was detected only once. The rearrangement joins TRBV5-6 to TRBJ1-4; 8 bases are a match to TRBD1. This CDR3 has 15 amino acids. CDR1 and CDR2 (germline): SGHDT, YYEEEE. Germline trimming cut 2 bases from V and 4 bases from J; bases unmatched to any gene: 4. CDR3 DNA: TGTGCCAGCAGCTTTTCGACAGGGGTTAATGAAAAACTGTTTTTT. Protein sequence: CASSFSTGVNEKLFF.

This chain links TRBV5-6 with TRBJ1-1; D is unresolved. Trimming took off 2 bases at V and 0 bases at J, with 8 bases between the two ends. The CDR3 length is 14 residues. Germline CDR1 is SGHDT and CDR2 is YYEEEE. CDR3: CASSFAGMNTEAFF. For the CDR3, the DNA is TGTGCCAGCAGCTTTGCGGGTATGAACACTGAAGCTTTCTTT.

The J gene is TRBJ1-1, the V gene TRBV5-4, with D possibly matching TRBD1 (5 bases). Trimming left V 5 bases short and J 0 bases short, with 14 bases between. This CDR3 is built from 15 residues. In germline, CDR1 is SGHNT, CDR2 YYREEE (reference sequence). In DNA, the CDR3 is TGTGCCAGCAGGCTATCTTCAGGGATGAACACTGAAGCTTTCTTT. Translated: CASRLSSGMNTEAFF.

The chain carries TRBV28 and TRBJ1-4; possible D gene TRBD1, 5 bases. The CDR3 length is 14 residues. Germline CDR1 is MDHEN and CDR2 is SYDVKM. Trimming shortened V by 5 bases and J by 5 bases, and 12 bases separated the two germline ends. The CDR3 loop reads CASSLPPGNEKLFF. In DNA, the CDR3 is TGTGCCAGCAGTCTCCCCCCAGGGAATGAAAAACTGTTTTTT.

V gene TRBV7-3 combines with J gene TRBJ2-1, with 9 bases lining up with TRBD2. CDR1 is SGHTA and CDR2 is FQGTGA in the germline V gene. There are 15 residues in the CDR3. Trimming removed 4 bases from V and 6 bases from J; junction bases left unmatched: 7. CDR3 sequence: CASSSRTSDRNEQFF. CDR3 in DNA: TGTGCCAGCAGCTCCCGGACTAGCGACCGCAATGAGCAGTTCTTC.

The rearrangement uses TRBV9 and TRBJ2-1; D is unclear. V was trimmed by 5 bases and J by 6 bases, leaving 21 bases between them. The CDR3 has 16 residues. Germline values: CDR1 SGDLS, CDR2 YYNGEE. The CDR3 bases are TGTGCCAGCAGAGTAAACGACCGGCTAGTCCCCAATGAGCAGTTCTTC. Amino acid sequence: CASRVNDRLVPNEQFF.

This chain connects TRBV7-2 to TRBJ1-2; D is unclear. The germline gives CDR1 SGHTA, CDR2 FQGNSA. The CDR3 sequence is 11 residues long. Trimming pared 1 base from V and 6 bases from J, leaving 3 bases between. The CDR3 region has the DNA TGTGCCAGCAGCTTAGATGATGGCTACACCTTC. Translation gives CASSLDDGYTF.

This clone showed up just once. The chain links TRBV27 to TRBJ2-7; TRBD2 matches 9 bases. From germline, CDR1 is MNHEY and CDR2 SMNVEV (reference sequence). The CDR3 has 15 amino acids. V lost 6 bases, J lost 2 bases, and 8 bases stayed unmatched. The chain's CDR3 is CASRRTQREAYEQYF. The CDR3, as DNA: TGTGCCAGCAGAAGAACCCAGCGGGAGGCCTACGAGCAGTACTTC.

The J gene is TRBJ2-5, the V gene TRBV28; TRBD1 is a possible D gene (5 bases). Germline loops: CDR1 MDHEN, CDR2 SYDVKM. CDR3 length: 13 residues. V was trimmed by 2 bases and J by 7 bases, leaving 11 bases between them. In DNA, the CDR3 is TGTGCCAGCAGTTTACCGGTTCAGGGGACCCAGTACTTC. Its translation is CASSLPVQGTQYF.

J is TRBJ1-2 and V is TRBV9, with D possibly being TRBD1 (5 bases). The CDR3 covers 14 residues. V shed 3 bases and J shed 7 bases, with 16 bases lying between them. Germline CDR1 SGDLS, CDR2 YYNGEE. The CDR3 sequence is CASSEGWGAGGYTF. The CDR3 DNA reads TGTGCCAGCAGCGAGGGATGGGGCGCGGGTGGCTACACCTTC.

The chain couples TRBV10-2 to TRBJ2-5; D is undetermined. With the DNA end fitting TRBJ2-7 better, the J assignment may be wrong. This CDR3 region has 11 residues. Germline CDR1 WSHSY, CDR2 SAAADI. The CDR3 DNA reads TGCGCCAGCAGTCTTGGATCCGAGCAGTACTTC. This encodes CASSLGSEQYF.

Here the CDR3 reads CASSMDRVGTYEQYF. DNA for the CDR3: TGTGCCAGTAGTATGGACAGGGTTGGGACCTACGAGCAGTACTTC. The chain joins TRBV19 to TRBJ2-7; 8 positions agree with TRBD1. The CDR3 contains 15 residues. Germline CDR1 reads LNHDA; CDR2 reads SQIVND (reference sequence). Trimming cost V 3 bases and J 2 bases; bases outside gene matches: 6. The complete variable domain, with remaining parts taken from reference TRBV19 and TRBJ2-7, reads DGGITQSPKYLFRKEGQNVTLSCEQNLNHDAMYWYRQDPGQGLRLIYYSQIVNDFQKGDIAEGYSVSREKKESFPLTVTSAQKNPTAFYLCASSMDRVGTYEQYFGPGTRLTVT.

This chain joins TRBV6-1 and TRBJ2-7; D possibly corresponds to TRBD2 (6 bases). Germline V gives CDR1 MNHNS, CDR2 SASEGT. V was trimmed by 1 base and J by 7 bases, leaving 20 bases between them. The CDR3 consists of 16 residues. The CDR3 bases are TGTGCCAGCAGTGAAGGGGACTTATGGGGTTTTAAAGAGCAGTACTTC. Encoded protein: CASSEGDLWGFKEQYF.

The chain couples TRBV11-2 to TRBJ1-1; D gene uncertain. The CDR3 sequence is 13 residues long. Per germline, CDR1 SGHAT and CDR2 FQNNGV. V lost 4 bases and J lost 4, with 10 bases in between. CDR3 amino acids: CASSSGFPTEAFF. The CDR3 region has the DNA TGTGCCAGCAGCTCGGGATTCCCCACTGAAGCTTTCTTT.

The rearrangement joins TRBV7-9 to TRBJ2-4, with a possible D match to TRBD1 (5 bases). The CDR3 runs 17 residues. Germline V gene lookup returns CDR1 SEHNR and CDR2 FQNEAQ (reference sequence). V was trimmed by 6 bases and J by 2 bases, leaving 20 bases between them. For the CDR3, the DNA is TGTGCCAGCAGACCTCCGAATGCAGACAGCCCCAAAAACATTCAGTACTTC. Translating it yields CASRPPNADSPKNIQYF.

The chain has TRBV28 and TRBJ1-5; D possibly corresponds to TRBD1 (6 bases). V was shortened by 6 bases and J by 2 bases, with 17 bases between the two germline ends. The germline V gene has CDR1 MDHEN and CDR2 SYDVKM. This CDR3 spans 16 amino acids. CDR3 region: CASSFPYRDGNQPQHF. The DNA of the CDR3 is TGTGCCAGCAGCTTTCCTTACAGGGACGGCAATCAGCCCCAGCATTTT.

The chain combines TRBV10-2 with TRBJ2-1; 7 bases match TRBD2. The V and J ends lost 4 bases and 3 bases, in that order; junction bases with no gene match: 6. The CDR3 loop spans 15 amino acids. Germline loops: CDR1 WSHSY, CDR2 SAAADI. For the CDR3, the DNA is TGCGCCAGCAGTGTAGGGCGGGACTACTACAATGAGCAGTTCTTC. Translated, it gives CASSVGRDYYNEQFF.

This chain joins TRBV7-2 and TRBJ1-1; no reliable D call. Trimming removed 5 bases from V and 1 base from J, with 8 bases in between. Per germline, CDR1 SGHTA and CDR2 FQGNSA. The CDR3 is 13 residues long. CDR3 nucleotides: TGTGCCAGCAGCGTGACAACGAACACTGAAGCTTTCTTT. Encoded protein: CASSVTTNTEAFF.

This chain connects TRBV9 to TRBJ1-1; D unresolved. This CDR3 has 16 amino acids. V lost 0 bases, J lost 1 base, and 13 bases lay in between. Per germline, CDR1 SGDLS and CDR2 YYNGEE. The CDR3 region is CASSVVASGSNTEAFF. CDR3 bases: TGTGCCAGCAGCGTAGTAGCGAGCGGGTCGAACACTGAAGCTTTCTTT. Drawing the rest from reference TRBV9 and TRBJ1-1, the complete variable domain is DSGVTQTPKHLITATGQRVTLRCSPRSGDLSVYWYQQSLDQGLQFLIQYYNGEERAKGNILERFSAQQFPDLHSELNLSSLELGDSALYFCASSVVASGSNTEAFFGQGTRLTVV.